The 17 T cell receptor beta chains listed next were all sequenced from one sample in a study of T cells in Graves' hyperthyroidism and ophthalmopathy. RNA transcripts served as the template for amplifying TCR beta CDR3 regions. With the HTBI primer set, the TCR CDR3 went through a first round of RT-PCR. TCRdb fed the multiplex PCR reads into MiXCR, producing one record per CDR3 protein. The repertoire has hundreds of thousands of distinct CDR3 sequences, over 35% of them found once; the top ten carry approximately 8.7%. What was sequenced was blood. These receptors were taken from a man in his late teens or twenties with Graves' hyperthyroidism.

The CDR3 DNA sequence: TGTGCTAGTGGTTTGATGGGGGTCCAAGAGACCCAGTACTTC. Translation: CASGLMGVQETQYF. The V and J genes are TRBV12-5 and TRBJ2-5, with D perhaps TRBD1 or TRBD2 (5 bases each). CDR1 LGHNT and CDR2 FRNRAP come from the germline V gene. The CDR3 covers 14 residues. V gave up 2 bases and J gave up 1 base, with 8 bases separating them.

The sample holds many counts of this clonotype. The CDR3 region is CASAGGLATNEKLFF. The CDR3 region has the DNA TGTGCCAGCGCCGGTGGGTTGGCAACTAATGAAAAACTGTTTTTT. The V gene is TRBV2, the J gene TRBJ1-4; D gene unclear. In germline, CDR1 is SNHLY, CDR2 FYNNEI. V lost 8 bases and J lost 0, with 13 bases in between. The CDR3 spans 15 residues.

This clonotype appeared once. Being one base from a much bigger clone, this may be a read error. The chain recombines TRBV7-2 with TRBJ2-5; 11 positions agree with TRBD2. The J segment lost 7 bases and the V segment lost 5 bases, leaving 12 bases of the junction unmatched. Germline assignment: CDR1 SGHTA and CDR2 FQGNSA. The CDR3 totals 16 residues. CDR3 nucleotides: TGTGCCAGCAGCCCTTCGGGACTAGCGGCCCGGGGGACCCAGTACTTC. The encoded protein is CASSPSGLAARGTQYF.

This clonotype was seen a handful of times. This chain joins TRBV20-1 and TRBJ1-4, with D maybe TRBD1 (6 bases). Trimming took off 0 bases at V and 8 bases at J, with 13 bases between the two ends. The CDR3 runs 14 residues. Per germline, CDR1 DFQATT and CDR2 SNEGSKA (reference sequence). The CDR3: CSARDAGTREKLFF. DNA of the CDR3: TGCAGTGCTAGAGATGCTGGGACAAGAGAAAAACTGTTTTTT.

Regarding this clonotype: Possible read error: a much larger clone is one base away. The chain employs TRBV12-3 or TRBV12-4 and TRBJ1-5; D ambiguous. The CDR3 loop spans 12 amino acids. CDR3 amino acids: CVTSQDDQPQHF. For the CDR3, the DNA is TGTGTCACCAGCCAGGATGATCAGCCCCAGCATTTT.

This clonotype was seen a handful of times. The rearrangement uses TRBV7-9 and TRBJ2-2; D perhaps matches TRBD2 (5 bases). The CDR3 runs 15 residues. The germline V gene encodes CDR1 SEHNR and CDR2 FQNEAQ (reference sequence). V was trimmed by 3 bases and J by 1 base, leaving 9 bases between them. CDR3 sequence (DNA): TGTGCCAGCAGCTTTATGGCGGGGAACACCGGGGAGCTGTTTTTT. Protein: CASSFMAGNTGELFF.

The sample holds many counts of this clonotype. This chain uses TRBV7-2 with TRBJ1-2, with 10 bases that match TRBD1. The CDR3 covers 15 residues. Germline V CDR1 and CDR2: SGHTA, FQGNSA. V lost 3 bases, J lost 4 bases, and 5 bases stayed unmatched. DNA of the CDR3: TGTGCCAGCAGCTTCCGGACAGGGGGTCTCTATGGCTACACCTTC. Protein: CASSFRTGGLYGYTF.

The J gene is TRBJ2-5, the V gene TRBV7-9, with TRBD1 matching over 7 bases. The V segment lost 5 bases and the J segment 5 bases; nucleotides outside the gene matches: 8. CDR3 size: 14 residues. CDR1 is SEHNR, CDR2 FQNEAQ, per germline (reference sequence). In DNA, the CDR3 is TGTGCCAGCAGCAAATTTACAGGGGACGAGACCCAGTACTTC. This translates into CASSKFTGDETQYF.

The CDR3 DNA is TGTGCCAGCAGCTCTCCGGGCCAATTCAGCTCCTATAATTCACCCCTCCACTTT. Amino acid sequence: CASSSPGQFSSYNSPLHF. The gene calls are TRBV7-9 and TRBJ1-6; no reliable D call. With 4 bases removed from V and 0 bases from J, the gap between germline ends came to 16 bases. This CDR3 is built from 18 residues. Germline CDR1 and CDR2: SEHNR and FQNEAQ (reference sequence).

A note on this clonotype: This may be a read error, as it is one base from a much larger clone. The J gene is TRBJ2-5, the V gene TRBV9, with a weak D call TRBD2 (7 bases). The V end lost 0 bases, the J end lost 7 bases, and 13 bases lay between the germline ends. The CDR3 is 14 amino acids. Per the germline V gene, CDR1 is SGDLS and CDR2 is YYNGEE. The CDR3 protein is CASSVVGGDGTQYF. The CDR3 DNA is TGTGCCAGCAGCGTAGTAGGGGGGGACGGGACCCAGTACTTC. Using reference TRBV9 and TRBJ2-5 for the parts outside the CDR3, the full variable domain is DSGVTQTPKHLITATGQRVTLRCSPRSGDLSVYWYQQSLDQGLQFLIQYYNGEERAKGNILERFSAQQFPDLHSELNLSSLELGDSALYFCASSVVGGDGTQYFGPGTRLLVL.

The chain uses TRBV7-6 and TRBJ1-2, with 8 nucleotides matching TRBD1. Germline assignment: CDR1 SGHVS and CDR2 FNYEAQ. CDR3 length equals 17 residues. The ends lost 6 bases at V and 7 bases at J; junction bases unmatched: 19. CDR3 in amino acids: CASSYVQGASSSGGYTF. Written as DNA, the CDR3 is TGTGCCAGCAGTTACGTCCAGGGGGCTTCTAGTTCGGGTGGCTACACCTTC.

This clonotype came up a few times. The chain couples TRBV7-9 to TRBJ1-2; D is possibly TRBD1 (5 bases). The CDR3 length is 14 residues. The germline gives CDR1 SEHNR, CDR2 FQNEAQ (reference sequence). Trimming removed 5 bases at V and 2 bases at J, with 12 bases between. CDR3 sequence (DNA): TGTGCCAGCAGCCCGGGACGGGGGAACTATGGCTACACCTTC. Its translation is CASSPGRGNYGYTF.

This clonotype has a handful of counts. The chain has TRBV12-3 or TRBV12-4 and TRBJ1-2, with D uncertain. The CDR3 sequence is 13 residues long. V lost 7 bases, J lost 7 bases, and 16 bases lay in between. As DNA, the CDR3 is TGTGCCAGCATGGAGACCCCTGTTTCTGGCTACACCTTC. Translation: CASMETPVSGYTF.

CDR3 DNA sequence: TGCGCCAGCAGCCAACGGGCCAGGGAATTACGGAATTCGCCCTACGAGCAGTACTTC. The encoded protein is CASSQRARELRNSPYEQYF. The V gene is TRBV4-3, the J gene TRBJ2-7, with D perhaps TRBD1 (5 bases). CDR3 length: 19 residues. The V end lost 2 bases, the J end lost 2 bases, and 25 bases lay between the germline ends. CDR1 and CDR2 from the germline V gene are LGHNA and YSLEER.

This clonotype was detected many times. The chain recombines TRBV7-8 with TRBJ2-7, with 8 bases that match TRBD1. CDR1 is SGHVS, CDR2 FQNEAQ, per germline. This CDR3 has 14 residues. Losses at the gene ends were 5 bases for V and 2 bases for J; bases not matched to a gene: 5. The CDR3 protein is CASSPTDRAYEQYF. The CDR3 bases are TGTGCCAGCAGCCCTACGGACAGGGCCTACGAGCAGTACTTC.

The V call is TRBV29-1, the J call TRBJ2-3; 7 bases align to TRBD2. With V trimmed by 4 bases and J by 2 bases, 3 bases remained unmatched. Germline CDR1 is SQVTM and CDR2 is ANQGSEA. This CDR3 has 13 amino acids. CDR3 in DNA: TGCAGCGTTGGGGAGGGGTTCACAGATACGCAGTATTTT. This gives the protein CSVGEGFTDTQYF.

This clonotype was counted at least ten times. The chain joins TRBV29-1 to TRBJ1-2; D unresolved. V dropped 3 bases and J dropped 2 bases, with 13 bases sitting between them. Germline V CDR1 and CDR2: SQVTM, ANQGSEA. CDR3 length: 14 amino acids. The chain's CDR3 is CSVERPIGNYGYTF. CDR3 bases: TGCAGCGTTGAGAGGCCGATCGGAAACTATGGCTACACCTTC.